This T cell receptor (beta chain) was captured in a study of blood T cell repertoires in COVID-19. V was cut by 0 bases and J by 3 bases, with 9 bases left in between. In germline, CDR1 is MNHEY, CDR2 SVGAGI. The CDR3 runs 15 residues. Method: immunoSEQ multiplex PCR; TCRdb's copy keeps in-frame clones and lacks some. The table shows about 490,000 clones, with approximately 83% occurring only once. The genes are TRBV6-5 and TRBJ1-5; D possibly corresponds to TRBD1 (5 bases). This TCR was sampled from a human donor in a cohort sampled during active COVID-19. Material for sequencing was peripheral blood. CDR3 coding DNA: TGTGCCAGCAGTTACTCGGTAGGGGCCAATCAGCCCCAGCATTTT. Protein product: CASSYSVGANQPQHF.